These T cell receptor beta chains were read from a single sample in a study of blood T cell repertoires in COVID-19. TCRdb's table, derived via immunoSEQ multiplex PCR, lists solely in-frame clones and lacks some. Among about 290,000 clones listed, approximately 89% were seen once. Sequenced material: peripheral blood. Receptor source: a woman in her 30s with COVID-19, enrolled during active disease. CDR3s include the opening cysteine and the closing phenylalanine or tryptophan. The order of the fields is J gene, clone size, D gene, V gene, CDR3 DNA, CDR3 protein. D genes are given only for firm matches. Size tells how often a clone was seen (once, few, many) or the class of an expanded clone, and some rows leave it out.

j_gene: TRBJ2-1
abundance: few
d_gene: TRBD2
v_gene: TRBV9
CDR3nt: TGTGCCAGCAGCGCCATAGGCGGGACTAGCGGGACCTCGAAGTACAATGAGCAGTTCTTC
CDR3aa: CASSAIGGTSGTSKYNEQFF

j_gene: TRBJ1-6
abundance: .
d_gene: .
v_gene: TRBV28
CDR3nt: TGTGCCAGCACCCCCAGCCCGGGATCACCCCTCCACTTT
CDR3aa: CASTPSPGSPLHF

j_gene: TRBJ1-1
abundance: .
d_gene: TRBD1
v_gene: TRBV19
CDR3nt: TGTGCCAGTAGTCTCCGGGGACAGGGGAGGACTGAAGCTTTCTTT
CDR3aa: CASSLRGQGRTEAFF

j_gene: TRBJ2-7
abundance: .
d_gene: .
v_gene: TRBV5-1
CDR3nt: TGCGCCAGCAGCTTCACAGGATCTTCTCCGAGTGAGCAGTACTTC
CDR3aa: CASSFTGSSPSEQYF

j_gene: TRBJ1-1
abundance: .
d_gene: .
v_gene: TRBV11-3
CDR3nt: TGTGCCAGCAGCTTTGGGGAGCTCACTGAAGCTTTCTTT
CDR3aa: CASSFGELTEAFF

j_gene: TRBJ2-1
abundance: .
d_gene: TRBD1
v_gene: TRBV29-1
CDR3nt: TGCAGCGTTGGCTGGGACAGGGGTAGGAATGAGCAGTTCTTC
CDR3aa: CSVGWDRGRNEQFF

j_gene: TRBJ2-5
abundance: .
d_gene: TRBD1
v_gene: TRBV29-1
CDR3nt: TGCAGCGTTGAGTTACGGACAGGGGTGGAGACCCAGTACTTC
CDR3aa: CSVELRTGVETQYF

j_gene: TRBJ2-3
abundance: .
d_gene: .
v_gene: TRBV6-2/TRBV6-3
CDR3nt: TGTGCCAGCAGTTACTGGCTAGCCGAGACAGATACGCAGTATTTT
CDR3aa: CASSYWLAETDTQYF

j_gene: TRBJ2-3
abundance: once
d_gene: TRBD2
v_gene: TRBV19
CDR3nt: TGTGCCAGTAGTTCCTACCTCGGGGGGGCGGACACAGATACGCAGTATTTT
CDR3aa: CASSSYLGGADTDTQYF

j_gene: TRBJ2-7
abundance: .
d_gene: .
v_gene: TRBV6-5
CDR3nt: TGTGCCAGCAATCTAGTAACAAACTACGAGCAGTACTTC
CDR3aa: CASNLVTNYEQYF

j_gene: TRBJ2-5
abundance: .
d_gene: .
v_gene: TRBV9
CDR3nt: TGTGCCAGCAGCGTAAGTCCACAGGGAGGGTCGACCCAGTACTTC
CDR3aa: CASSVSPQGGSTQYF

j_gene: TRBJ1-3
abundance: .
d_gene: .
v_gene: TRBV30
CDR3nt: TGTGCCTGTCCTAAAGGGGTCGGTGGAAACACCATATATTTT
CDR3aa: CACPKGVGGNTIYF

j_gene: TRBJ2-1
abundance: .
d_gene: TRBD2
v_gene: TRBV3-1/TRBV3-2
CDR3nt: TGTGCCAGCAGCCAAGGGGGACTAGCGAACTACAATGAGCAGTTCTTC
CDR3aa: CASSQGGLANYNEQFF

j_gene: TRBJ2-1
abundance: .
d_gene: .
v_gene: TRBV15
CDR3nt: TGTGCCACCAGCAGAGATAAAGCTTACAATGAGCAGTTCTTC
CDR3aa: CATSRDKAYNEQFF

j_gene: TRBJ2-1
abundance: .
d_gene: TRBD2
v_gene: TRBV5-4
CDR3nt: TGTGCCAGCAGCCCTGGACTAGTCAATGAGCAGTTCTTC
CDR3aa: CASSPGLVNEQFF

j_gene: TRBJ1-5
abundance: few
d_gene: TRBD1
v_gene: TRBV2
CDR3nt: TGTGCCAGCAGTGAAGCGGGACAGGGCAATCAGCCCCAGCATTTT
CDR3aa: CASSEAGQGNQPQHF

j_gene: TRBJ2-2
abundance: .
d_gene: TRBD1
v_gene: TRBV18
CDR3nt: TGTGCCAGCTCACCTACACAGGGGGCCGGGGAGCTGTTTTTT
CDR3aa: CASSPTQGAGELFF

j_gene: TRBJ1-2
abundance: .
d_gene: .
v_gene: TRBV24-1
CDR3nt: TGTGCCACCAGTGATTTGCCCCAGCTAGTGGGGGGCTATGGCTACACCTTC
CDR3aa: CATSDLPQLVGGYGYTF

j_gene: TRBJ1-5
abundance: .
d_gene: .
v_gene: TRBV19
CDR3nt: TGTGCCAGCATAGATCGGGACATCAATCAGCCCCAGCATTTT
CDR3aa: CASIDRDINQPQHF

j_gene: TRBJ1-4
abundance: .
d_gene: .
v_gene: TRBV12-5
CDR3nt: TGTGCTAGTGGTTTTAGTAGTGGTTCGTGGCAGGCGGGAAAACTGTTTTTT
CDR3aa: CASGFSSGSWQAGKLFF

j_gene: TRBJ2-7
abundance: .
d_gene: .
v_gene: TRBV10-2
CDR3nt: TGCGCCAGCTGTAGGGGATTTAACTACGAGCAGTACTTC
CDR3aa: CASCRGFNYEQYF

j_gene: TRBJ1-6
abundance: .
d_gene: .
v_gene: TRBV9
CDR3nt: TGTGCCAGCAGCGTAGCGGCAGGGATTAGTAATTCACCCCTCCACTTT
CDR3aa: CASSVAAGISNSPLHF

j_gene: TRBJ1-6
abundance: .
d_gene: .
v_gene: TRBV10-2
CDR3nt: TGCGCCAGCAGTGAGTCGACTCGAGGGTTTAGTTCACCCCTCCACTTT
CDR3aa: CASSESTRGFSSPLHF